This T cell receptor beta chain was sequenced during a study of T cells in Graves' hyperthyroidism and ophthalmopathy. The sample holds a few counts of this clonotype. Regions amplified from RNA transcripts were the TCR beta CDR3 regions. The primer set for the first-round RT-PCR of the TCR CDR3 was HTBI. TCRdb fed the multiplex PCR reads into MiXCR, producing one record per CDR3 protein. The sample has 550,000 to 800,000 distinct CDR3 sequences, approximately 15% seen once. The CDR3 is made up of 15 amino acids. Germline CDR1 reads MNHEY; CDR2 reads SVGEGT. The V gene end was trimmed by 6 bases and the J gene end by 7 bases; junction bases not matched to a gene: 6.

Material: blood. The chain carries TRBV6-2 or TRBV6-3 and TRBJ2-1, with 13 bases lining up with TRBD2. This receptor was identified in a man between 50 and 59 years old with Graves' hyperthyroidism. CDR3 nucleotides: TGTGCCAGCAGGATCGGACTAGCGGGAGTTAATGAGCAGTTCTTC. Translation gives CASRIGLAGVNEQFF.